Listed below are T cell receptor beta chains from one sample, sequenced in a study of CD8 T cells in ankylosing spondylitis. Via MiXCR, TCRdb re-called the 5' RACE reads, giving one row per CDR3 protein. Here the sample spans around 540,000 distinct CDR3 sequences, 10% to 15% being singletons. The sequenced sample consisted of blood, either unsorted or a sorted T cell fraction (not recorded which). These receptors were collected from a male donor with ankylosing spondylitis. Each CDR3 is given with its conserved first and last residue. The D gene is left open where the match is weak. Not all rows give a size; the values are once, few, many and, for expanded clones, a class.

d_gene	v_gene	abundance	j_gene	CDR3aa
TRBD1	TRBV5-6	many	TRBJ1-2	CASSFRDRVYGYTF
NA	TRBV24-1	few	TRBJ2-3	CATSESPGDTDTQYF
NA	TRBV5-1	few	TRBJ1-1	CASSLDGTGTEAFF
TRBD2	TRBV15	many	TRBJ2-7	CATSFGTSGAYEQYF
NA	TRBV5-1	NA	TRBJ2-7	CASSLGAEITYEQYF
NA	TRBV7-9	few	TRBJ1-6	CASSLVVLGGTDSPLHF
NA	TRBV11-1	few	TRBJ2-3	CASSFVRGVAASTDTQYF
NA	TRBV21-1	NA	TRBJ2-3	CASSKGGSGSDTQYF
TRBD2	TRBV7-9	few	TRBJ2-3	CASRGDRGDTQYF
TRBD1	TRBV27	NA	TRBJ2-1	CASSPRQGSANEQFF
TRBD1	TRBV12-3/TRBV12-4	NA	TRBJ2-3	CASSFTGTGTDTQYF